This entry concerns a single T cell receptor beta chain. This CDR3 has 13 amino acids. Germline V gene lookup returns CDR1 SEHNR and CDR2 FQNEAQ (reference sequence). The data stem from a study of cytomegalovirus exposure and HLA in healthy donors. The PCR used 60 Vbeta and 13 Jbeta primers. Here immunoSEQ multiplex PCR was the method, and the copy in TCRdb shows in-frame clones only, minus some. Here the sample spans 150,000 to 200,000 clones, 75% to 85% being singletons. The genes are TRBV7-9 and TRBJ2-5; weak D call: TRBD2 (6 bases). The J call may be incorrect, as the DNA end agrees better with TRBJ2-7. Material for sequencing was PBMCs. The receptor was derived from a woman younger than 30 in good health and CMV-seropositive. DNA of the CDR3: TGTGCCAGCAGCCCTGGAGGGGCCTACGAGCAGTACTTC. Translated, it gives CASSPGGAYEQYF.